This is a list of T cell receptor beta chains from one sample in a study of T cell changes during pregnancy in multiple sclerosis. Data came from immunoSEQ multiplex PCR; TCRdb stores just in-frame clones and leaves some out. The sample carries roughly 53,000 clones, under 95% recorded once. Sequenced here: CD8+ T cells from peripheral blood mononuclear cells, sampled before pregnancy. These receptors were taken from a female donor with multiple sclerosis, enrolled in a pregnancy study. Both conserved end residues are part of each CDR3. A D gene is named only where the DNA matches it firmly. Some rows mark clone size as missing; the rest say once, few, many or name a class of expanded clone.

d_call | j_call | clone_size | v_call | cdr3_aa | cdr3_nt
- | TRBJ1-2 | few | TRBV9 | CASSVGGGVYGYTF | TGTGCCAGCAGCGTAGGCGGGGGGGTTTATGGCTACACCTTC
- | TRBJ2-3 | - | TRBV7-3 | CASSFMGDTQYF | TGTGCCAGCAGCTTTATGGGCGATACGCAGTATTTT
- | TRBJ1-1 | - | TRBV7-2 | CASSFMNTEAFF | TGTGCCAGCAGCTTTATGAACACTGAAGCTTTCTTT
- | TRBJ2-7 | - | TRBV11-2 | CASSLAGHVSYEQYF | TGTGCCAGCAGCTTAGCGGGACACGTAAGCTACGAGCAGTACTTC
- | TRBJ2-7 | - | TRBV6-5 | CASTSRSNPYEQYF | TGTGCCAGCACAAGCCGTTCTAATCCCTACGAGCAGTACTTC
- | TRBJ1-6 | - | TRBV7-9 | CASSIGQTNSPLHF | TGTGCCAGCAGCATTGGACAGACAAATTCACCCCTCCACTTT
TRBD2 | TRBJ2-1 | - | TRBV29-1 | CSTPAGENNEQFF | TGCAGCACCCCAGCGGGGGAGAACAATGAGCAGTTCTTC
- | TRBJ1-5 | - | TRBV5-6 | CASSLAGRSNQPQHF | TGTGCCAGCAGCTTGGCCGGGAGGTCTAATCAGCCCCAGCATTTT
- | TRBJ1-2 | - | TRBV13 | CASSLGRTYGYTF | TGTGCCAGCAGCTTAGGGCGTACCTATGGCTACACCTTC
TRBD2 | TRBJ2-1 | once | TRBV9 | CASSVASGGFEQFF | TGTGCCAGCAGCGTAGCCAGCGGGGGTTTTGAGCAGTTCTTC
TRBD1 | TRBJ2-7 | - | TRBV18 | CASSPLSDRGSEQYF | TGTGCCAGCTCACCACTCTCGGACAGGGGGAGCGAGCAGTACTTC
- | TRBJ2-3 | - | TRBV29-1 | CSVDGLARNLGDTQYF | TGCAGCGTTGACGGGCTAGCGCGCAATTTGGGAGATACGCAGTATTTT
- | TRBJ2-2 | - | TRBV4-3 | CASSRGGAAANTGELFF | TGCGCCAGCAGCCGGGGGGGGGCAGCGGCGAACACCGGGGAGCTGTTTTTT
TRBD2 | TRBJ2-7 | - | TRBV2 | CASSGLGTSGYEQYF | TGTGCCAGCAGTGGCCTCGGGACTAGCGGATACGAGCAGTACTTC
- | TRBJ1-2 | - | TRBV7-2 | CASSLGGGTSDGYTF | TGTGCCAGCAGCTTAGGGGGGGGAACATCGGATGGCTACACCTTC
- | TRBJ1-2 | once | TRBV15 | CATSRASPGTQGYTF | TGTGCCACCAGCAGAGCGTCTCCGGGGACTCAGGGCTACACCTTC
TRBD1 | TRBJ1-1 | - | TRBV27 | CASAGGWDTEAFF | TGTGCCAGCGCAGGGGGTTGGGACACTGAAGCTTTCTTT
- | TRBJ2-7 | - | TRBV4-3 | CASSQEASGRYEQYF | TGCGCCAGCAGCCAAGAGGCTTCGGGTCGCTACGAGCAGTACTTC